The rows below give T cell receptor beta chains drawn from one sample of a study of T cell responses to AZD1222 COVID-19 vaccine. Clones were sequenced by immunoSEQ multiplex PCR, and TCRdb holds only the in-frame ones, with some missing. The data show about 83,000 clones, around 88% seen once. The sequenced sample was peripheral blood, obtained on day 0 of AZD1222 vaccination. The source is an adult in good health. CDR3s include the opening cysteine and the closing phenylalanine or tryptophan.

>TRBJ1-2|TRBV27
CASSQTGQHYGYTF
>TRBJ1-2|TRBV5-4
CASNVQTGSTYGYTF
>TRBJ1-2|TRBV2
CASSDYRARTF
>TRBJ2-1|TRBV2
CATQRGNEQFF
>TRBJ2-7|TRBV2
CASKPRLLGPGQVYF
>TRBJ1-1|TRBV3-1/TRBV3-2
CASSQVGENTEAFF
>TRBJ2-1|TRBV19
CASGHLYNEQFF
>TRBJ2-3|TRBV9
CASSVATSGTPDTQYF
>TRBJ2-7|TRBV6-2/TRBV6-3
CASSYSRGPYEQYF
>TRBJ1-5|TRBV19
CASSLGTSSGNQPQHF
>TRBJ1-1|TRBV7-3
CASSLTGRNTEAFF
>TRBJ1-4|TRBV28
CASSSPWDRGNEKLFF
>TRBJ1-2|TRBV4-1
CASSQEPSILYGYTF
>TRBJ2-2|TRBV7-2
CASSKQGATGELFF
>TRBJ2-2|TRBV19
CASSIGPVGAGELFF
>TRBJ1-1|TRBV28
CASGRIEEFRGDTEAFF
>TRBJ2-2|TRBV24-1
CATRGAGTGELFF
>TRBJ1-4|TRBV28
CASSLSILGQEEKLFF
>TRBJ2-7|TRBV6-5
CASKNRGGRTYEQYF
>TRBJ1-2|TRBV15
CATSRGLRLYTNYGYTF
>TRBJ2-7|TRBV19
CATTGGGRTPYEQYF
>TRBJ2-5|TRBV5-1
CASSRSGGDQETQYF
>TRBJ2-7|TRBV18
CASSATGTRTSYEQYF
>TRBJ2-1|TRBV28
CASGLENNEQFF
>TRBJ2-6|TRBV5-6
CASSLVVGGTGANVLTF
>TRBJ2-7|TRBV11-2
CASSEIQGREQYF
>TRBJ1-1|TRBV7-9
CASSLVSMNTEAFF
>TRBJ2-3|TRBV10-1
CASSGGSGSTDTQYF
>TRBJ1-2|TRBV12-3/TRBV12-4
CASSPTGGYGYTF
>TRBJ1-6|TRBV6-1
CASSVGQGVNNSPLHF
>TRBJ1-1|TRBV2
CASSDGGIVVTEAFF
>TRBJ1-4|TRBV28
CASSLLPQSAEKLFF
>TRBJ2-1|TRBV29-1
CSVGRQGGDNEQFF
>TRBJ2-3|TRBV5-8
CASSPGRDPSQDTQYF
>TRBJ1-1|TRBV18
CASSPSGMDTEAFF
>TRBJ1-3|TRBV5-1
CASSLGRGNTIYF
>TRBJ2-5|TRBV14
CASSQGKQGTLQETQYF
>TRBJ2-3|TRBV30
CAWSGGTGTDTQYF
>TRBJ2-1|TRBV5-5
CASSLWLAVRQFF
>TRBJ2-2|TRBV9
CASSVGHTGELFF
>TRBJ2-2|TRBV9
CASSGQGASPNTGELFF
>TRBJ1-4|TRBV30
CAWSRGQGENEKLFF
>TRBJ1-3|TRBV3-1/TRBV3-2
CASSQWGEPGNTIYF
>TRBJ2-7|TRBV28
CASSLDRGLYEQYF
>TRBJ1-5|TRBV27
CASSREYRDQPQHF
>TRBJ1-1|TRBV30
CAWRGYGGRYTEAFF
>TRBJ1-4|TRBV9
CASSVDPDRDNEKLFF
>TRBJ2-1|TRBV7-2
CASSFSRAGGSYNEQFF
>TRBJ2-7|TRBV19
CASSIQGWYEQYF
>TRBJ2-7|TRBV24-1
CATTPEGSGAYEQYF
>TRBJ2-5|TRBV5-4
CASSVDRGGHETQYF
>TRBJ1-2|TRBV6-5
CASSYGQGRLTYGYTF
>TRBJ2-1|TRBV6-5
CASSYRLAGWNEQFF
>TRBJ1-3|TRBV28
CASSLGLSGNTIYF
>TRBJ1-5|TRBV5-6
CASSSMSTGPFNQPQHF